Here is one T cell receptor (beta chain) with its context. Using immunoSEQ multiplex PCR, the repertoire was profiled, and TCRdb retains in-frame clones only, with some absent. This sample has about 79,000 clones, with 60% to 65% found just once. This CDR3 contains 16 residues. The source of the sample is a study of shared clonotypes between healthy human individuals. Source material: memory CD8+ T cells sorted from blood. Subset meaning: CD45RO+ cells pooled with CCR7-negative TemRA cells. The origin of this receptor is a young man in good health. The chain has TRBV21-1 and TRBJ2-1; no check of the table's D call, TRBD2, against the DNA was made. TRBV21-1 is a known pseudogene. The CDR3 loop is CASSSVIEAGQIEQFF. CDR3 DNA sequence: TGTGCCAGCAGCTCTGTAATCGAAGCGGGCCAAATTGAGCAGTTCTTC.